The source of this T cell receptor (beta chain) is a study of tumor-infiltrating lymphocytes in oesophageal squamous cell carcinoma. TCRdb re-called the PCR reads with MiXCR, one entry per CDR3 protein. This sample yields 10,000 to 15,000 distinct CDR3 sequences, of which 50% to 55% are seen a single time; under 30% belongs to the top ten. The clonotype comes from a female donor with esophageal squamous cell carcinoma. Sequenced sample: esophageal tumor tissue.

Here the CDR3 DNA reads TGTGCCAGCAGGGGACCTTACTACGAGCAGTATTTT. It specifies CASRGPYYEQYF. The chain has TRBV28 and TRBJ2-3; tentatively, D is TRBD1 or TRBD2 (5 bases each). Between the trimmed V and J ends, which lost 6 bases and 11 bases, there was a span of 15 bases. CDR3 length: 12 amino acids. The V gene's germline CDR1 is MDHEN and CDR2 SYDVKM.